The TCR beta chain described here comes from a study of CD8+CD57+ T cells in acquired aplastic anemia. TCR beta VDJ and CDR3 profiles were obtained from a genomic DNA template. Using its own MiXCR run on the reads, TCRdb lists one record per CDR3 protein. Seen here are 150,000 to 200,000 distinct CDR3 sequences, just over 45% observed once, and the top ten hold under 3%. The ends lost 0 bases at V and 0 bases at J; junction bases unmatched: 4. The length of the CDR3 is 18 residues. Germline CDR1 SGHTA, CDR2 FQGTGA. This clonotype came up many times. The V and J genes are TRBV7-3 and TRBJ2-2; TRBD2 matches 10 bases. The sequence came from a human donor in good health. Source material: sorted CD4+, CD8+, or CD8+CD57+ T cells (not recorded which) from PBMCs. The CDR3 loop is CASSLTGGTSANTGELFF. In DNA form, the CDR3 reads TGTGCCAGCAGCTTAACGGGAGGGACTAGCGCGAACACCGGGGAGCTGTTTTTT.